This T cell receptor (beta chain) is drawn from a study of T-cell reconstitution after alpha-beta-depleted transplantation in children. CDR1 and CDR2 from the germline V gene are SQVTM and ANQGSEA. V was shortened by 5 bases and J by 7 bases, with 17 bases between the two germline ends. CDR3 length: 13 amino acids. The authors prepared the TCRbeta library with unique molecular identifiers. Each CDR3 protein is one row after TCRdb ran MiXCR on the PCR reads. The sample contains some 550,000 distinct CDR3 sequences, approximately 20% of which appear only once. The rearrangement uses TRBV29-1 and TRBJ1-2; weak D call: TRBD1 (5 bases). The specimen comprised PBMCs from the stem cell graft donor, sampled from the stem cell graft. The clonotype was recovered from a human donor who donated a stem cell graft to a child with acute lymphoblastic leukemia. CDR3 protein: CSVLHPGKIGYTF. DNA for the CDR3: TGCAGCGTTCTTCACCCAGGGAAGATTGGCTACACCTTC.